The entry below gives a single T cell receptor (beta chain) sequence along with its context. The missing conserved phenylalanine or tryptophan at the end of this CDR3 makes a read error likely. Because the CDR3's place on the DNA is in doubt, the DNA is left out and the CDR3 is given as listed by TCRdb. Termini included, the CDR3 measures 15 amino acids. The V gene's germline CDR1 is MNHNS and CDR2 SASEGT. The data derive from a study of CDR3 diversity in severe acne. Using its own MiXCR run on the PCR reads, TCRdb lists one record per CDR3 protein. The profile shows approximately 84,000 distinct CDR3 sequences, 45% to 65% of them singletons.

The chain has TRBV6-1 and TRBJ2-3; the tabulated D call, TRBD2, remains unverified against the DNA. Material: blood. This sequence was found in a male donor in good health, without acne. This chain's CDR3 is CASSETLREETMQYS.